The entry below gives a single T cell receptor beta chain sequence along with its context. A few counts support this clone. The antigen this receptor binds is unknown. It has no much larger one-base neighbor in the sample; base qualities were not kept. The entry originates in a study of cytomegalovirus exposure and HLA in healthy donors (dated 2017 in TCRdb). For context, the study as a whole: According to an earlier analysis of 587 of the donors, 150 million to 200 million T cells yielded 117 million unique TCR beta sequences and about 280 Gb of sequence data. HLA typing included class I and class II loci at four-digit resolution. Every discovery cohort repertoire had been produced on one sequencing platform. The genetic ancestry cluster associated with self-reported Caucasian donors included 65% to 90% of the roughly 410 genotyped donors. Along with the approximately 700-subject first cohort, a separate validation cohort of some 130 different subjects was used. A later analysis re-analyzed previously published TCR beta repertoires from hundreds of donors and added high-resolution HLA genotyping to study TCR occurrence patterns. The study combined high-throughput TCR immunosequencing, statistical association of individual TCRs with disease status, and machine learning to predict cytomegalovirus infection status. The study aimed to test whether cataloging public T cell receptors could reveal signatures of past pathogen exposure. The study profiled the T cell repertoires of under 700 subjects by immunosequencing and related them to cytomegalovirus serostatus. The number of typed donors differed by locus: about 620-640 for A, B, C, DRB1 and DQB1; 500 to 550 for DQA1; 606 for DPA1; and around 490 for DPB1. An early release covering some 640 HLA-typed donors comprised 250 to 350 gigabases of sequencing data and around 80 million unique TCR sequences. Among 398 genotyped donors of the cohort, an average of roughly 240,000 unique TCR beta nucleotide sequences were sequenced per donor, 15% to 20% of them non-productive. A few DR-DQ haplotypes were handled as single units for association and clustering because linkage in the cohort was strong. Donor age, sex, ethnicity and CMV serostatus were compiled together with the repertoire data. An earlier analysis of some 500 of the donors applied high-throughput TCR beta sequencing to assess whether each TCR beta V gene segment acted as functional or pseudogenic. Rather than using new phenotypic data, the later analysis identified candidate immune exposures from TCR beta sequences and from how often those sequences occurred across donors. In a later genetic analysis, genome-wide SNP genotypes for about 65% of the roughly 670 donors were used, and that subset was treated as a discovery cohort.

CDR1 MNHNS and CDR2 SASEGT were looked up in the germline V gene. The CDR3, cysteine through phenylalanine, is 15 amino acids long. The read is trimmed to its CDR3 DNA, 45 bases read in frame from base 1. Cut back by 2 bases and 7 bases, the V and J ends lie 15 bases apart. The paper's findings and limits, for the study overall: It was suggested by the authors that the approach could potentially be generalized to other disease states and immunological phenotypes. A further reported finding was that TCR beta sequences accurately predicted the HLA-A and HLA-B alleles for most subjects in the first cohort. A later analysis reported that several top co-occurrence clusters appeared linked to parvovirus B19, influenza, CMV and Epstein-Barr virus. At a false discovery rate of 0.05, a later analysis linked about 17,000 TCR beta sequences to specific HLA alleles. Because counts were too low, some 16 rarely observed V segments, including chromosome 9 orphons, were excluded from the earlier analysis of 587 of the donors. A cluster of highly shared sequence variants was judged likely to represent a technical artifact of the sequencing pipeline. Compared with equally common non-associated chains, HLA-associated TCR beta chains in a later analysis were more clonally expanded and had lower generation probabilities. Three of the identified cytomegalovirus-associated TCR beta chains were confirmed in vitro to be specific for cytomegalovirus antigens. According to a later analysis, TCR association rates differed among HLA loci, with DRB1 alleles showing the most associated TCRs and HLA-C alleles showing the fewest. Most CMV-associated TCR beta chains appeared to be HLA-restricted in a later analysis, and the HLA associations seemed to be driven largely by CMV exposure. Correlated functional status among segregating V segments might be attributable to linkage disequilibrium, but an unknown experimental factor could not be ruled out. Because HLA typing was unavailable for some donors at each locus, only the typed subset was used in association tests. A later genetic analysis reported fewer N-insertions in productive TCRs among donors in an Asian-associated ancestry cluster than the roughly 720-donor mean. An association between a missense DCLRE1C variant and V-gene and J-gene trimming of TCR beta chains was found in a later genetic analysis and replicated in an independent cohort. When HLA alleles, especially DR and DQ, strongly co-occurred, TCR associations were difficult to assign to individual alleles. Because the 87-base-pair reads could not distinguish some IMGT-functional V segments, including TRBV6-2 and TRBV6-3, those segments were excluded. The cohort was sequenced for TCR beta chains only, and without alpha or paired-chain data the features that could be detected were limited. Sequencing depth was assumed to be roughly uniform across donors in the presence/absence analyses, though that assumption may not hold. The study gave a list of under 200 TCR beta chains associated with cytomegalovirus. In both the original and validation cohorts, the classifier was reported to diagnose cytomegalovirus status with high specificity and sensitivity. In an earlier analysis of some 640 of the donors, most TCR beta V segments were observed in productive rearrangements about 87% or about 30% of the time, broadly matching IMGT annotations. Most TCR sequences were observed very rarely across donors, whereas some public TCRs were present in many individuals. Immune exposure information for the cohort was limited to CMV serostatus.

The cohort comprised some 680 healthy bone marrow donors. All cohort members were sampled while nominally healthy, although unrecorded immune exposures were likely present. The donor tested CMV seropositive, placing the donor among the 289 seropositive members of the cohort. A peripheral blood sample was provided by each donor, and peripheral blood mononuclear cells were used for TCR beta sequencing. Genomic DNA was extracted from the blood cell samples with the Qiagen DNeasy Blood Extraction Kit. Library preparation used the immunoSEQ multiplex PCR assay. For the multiplex PCR, a mixture combining 60 forward primers for TCR Vbeta segments and 13 reverse primers for TCR Jbeta segments was used. Amplification of the CDR3 region of rearranged TCR beta genes was performed with a multiplex PCR assay on genomic DNA. The Illumina HiSeq System was used to sequence the amplified TCR beta libraries as 87-base-pair reads. The study's processing was this. A later analysis counted about 76 million unique TCR beta chains across the 550 to 750 repertoires, and about 10 million of these chains were shared by at least two donors. To remove PCR and sequencing errors, raw reads were error-corrected and collapsed into unique sequences using a nearest-neighbor algorithm that merged closely related sequences. Alignment of CDR3 sequences to IMGT reference sequences was used to assign V, D and J gene segments. For a sequence to be retained, a match of at least six nucleotides to both a V gene segment and a J gene segment was required. Rearrangements were classified as productive when the CDR3 lacked stop codons and remained in frame with V and J, and all other rearrangements were classified as non-productive. Following IMGT convention, CDR3 was defined as the stretch from the second conserved V-encoded cysteine to the conserved J-encoded phenylalanine. Sequences without an unambiguous match to a single V gene segment were excluded from the earlier analysis of approximately 600 of the donors. An earlier analysis of approximately 590 of the donors called V segments functional above 56.7% productive rearrangements and segregating when the between-donor standard deviation exceeded 5%. A statistical classification framework was built to diagnose cytomegalovirus status from the catalog of TCR beta chain sequences. In a later analysis, TCR nucleotide sequences were compared against IMGT/GENE-DB human TR gene sequences so that V and J genes could be assigned. In a later analysis, CDR3 sequences and most-parsimonious VDJ recombination scenarios were assigned using the TCRdist pipeline. In a later analysis, every TCR beta chain was defined by the combination of its CDR3 amino acid sequence and its V-gene family, and reads without a unique V-gene family were dropped. As a way to deal with suspected cross-contamination and a sequencing artifact, a later analysis dropped 450 to 700 nucleotide sequences that were highly shared and had low generation probability. A later analysis calculated a clonal expansion index for each public chain from normalized within-repertoire ranks of inferred template counts. In a later analysis, generation probabilities were computed using a VDJ recombination model fitted to out-of-frame rearrangements, and the results were checked against IGoR. Hypergeometric tests were used in a later analysis to score TCR-TCR, TCR-HLA and TCR-CMV co-occurrence, with a repertoire-size bias correction applied to the TCR pairs. A later analysis estimated false discovery rates by permuting HLA or CMV assignments 20 times. In a later analysis, co-occurring TCRs were grouped using DBSCAN, with TCRdist sequence similarity added in when clustering inside HLA-allele-positive subsets. Repertoires with fewer than 30,000 or more than 120,000 public chains were left out of co-occurrence clustering, as were four to six repertoires with anomalous nucleotide sharing. TCRdb took this table from immuneACCESS and kept in-frame rearrangements with V and J called. Such tables lack part of the clones; where checked against another copy, unresolved V genes explain under half of the gap, and the rest is unexplained. That table supplies the V and J calls and clone size; D and trimming were determined from the DNA. In this sample the table shows 180,000 or so clones, about 10% of which occur a single time. The ten largest clonotypes hold approximately 1.5% of the sample.

This TCR came from a woman aged 25 to 45 in good health and CMV-seropositive. The sample comprised PBMCs. The sequence links TRBV6-1 to TRBJ1-5; no D segment can be confidently identified. The DNA is TGTGCCAGCAGTGAAAACGTGGGAGTAGGGCAGCCCCAGCATTTT. Protein translation: CASSENVGVGQPQHF.